The 10 T cell receptor beta chains below come from one sample, sequenced in a study of T cells in Graves' hyperthyroidism and ophthalmopathy (dated by TCRdb to the late 2010s). Libraries were built with multiplex PCR. The listed sequencing device is Illumina HiSeq 2000. Amplification of TCR beta CDR3 regions was carried out from RNA transcripts. The TCR CDR3 was subjected to a first round of RT-PCR using the HTBI primer set and the Qiagen OneStep RT-PCR kit. The public reads were quality trimmed at Q25 with fastp and then assembled into clones with MiXCR by TCRdb, keeping productive beta chains. Rows with one shared CDR3 protein collapse into an entry with the most common genes and DNA. This sample comprises 220,000 or so distinct CDR3 sequences, around 15% of them detected only once. Around 30% of the sample goes to the ten largest clones. The sequencing input was blood. Every receptor here comes from a woman between 18 and 29 years old with Graves' ophthalmopathy.

This clonotype appeared many times. V and J are TRBV2 and TRBJ1-4; weak D call: TRBD1 (5 bases). Trimming stripped 4 bases from V and 4 bases from J, with 10 bases between. The CDR3 sequence is 14 residues long. Germline V gene data show CDR1 as SNHLY and CDR2 as FYNNEI. CDR3 sequence (DNA): TGTGCCAGCAGTGGGGGCCAGCTTAATGAAAAACTGTTTTTT. Residues: CASSGGQLNEKLFF.

CDR3 sequence: CASSWGLAGGPGEQYF. The CDR3 region has the DNA TGTGCCAGCAGCTGGGGACTAGCGGGAGGGCCGGGGGAGCAGTACTTC. The V and J genes are TRBV7-2 and TRBJ2-7; 16 bases match TRBD2. Germline CDR1 is SGHTA and CDR2 is FQGNSA. This CDR3 is 16 amino acids long. The V and J ends lost 4 bases and 7 bases, in that order; junction bases with no gene match: 7. Variable domain in full (rest from reference TRBV7-2 and TRBJ2-7): GAGVSQSPSNKVTEKGKDVELRCDPISGHTALYWYRQSLGQGLEFLIYFQGNSAPDKSGLPSDRFSAERTGGSVSTLTIQRTQQEDSAVYLCASSWGLAGGPGEQYFGPGTRLTVT.

This clonotype was recorded many times. The V gene is TRBV27, the J gene TRBJ2-5, with a tentative D call TRBD1 (6 bases). Germline CDR1 MNHEY, CDR2 SMNVEV (reference sequence). The CDR3 is 14 amino acids. Trimming shortened V by 6 bases and J by 1 base, and 12 bases separated the two germline ends. This chain's CDR3 is CASSPTGFQETQYF. The CDR3 region has the DNA TGTGCCAGCAGCCCAACAGGGTTCCAAGAGACCCAGTACTTC.

In its sample, this clonotype was seen many times. The chain has TRBV10-3 and TRBJ2-3, with D possibly being TRBD1 (5 bases). Germline assignment: CDR1 ENHRY and CDR2 SYGVKD. This CDR3 region has 13 residues. V dropped 6 bases and J dropped 3 bases, with 10 bases sitting between them. For the CDR3, the DNA is TGTGCCATCAGCCCGACAGCTACAGATACGCAGTATTTT. Protein sequence: CAISPTATDTQYF.

This clonotype was observed many times. J is TRBJ2-5 and V is TRBV4-2; D is possibly TRBD1 (6 bases). Germline V gene sequence: CDR1 LGHNA, CDR2 YNFKEQ. Trimming shortened V by 7 bases and J by 5 bases, and 17 bases separated the two germline ends. The CDR3 runs 14 residues. CDR3 sequence (DNA): TGTGCCAGCATGGGGGCAGGACTCGGTGAGACCCAGTACTTC. It specifies CASMGAGLGETQYF.

This clonotype was recorded many times. The chain links TRBV12-3 or TRBV12-4 to TRBJ1-1; no reliable D call. This CDR3 has 14 residues. V was cut by 2 bases and J by 6 bases, with 13 bases left in between. In DNA form, the CDR3 reads TGTGCCAGCAGTTTACATTCAGGCTGGTCTGAAGCTTTCTTT. Its protein product is CASSLHSGWSEAFF.

Many counts were recorded for this clonotype. The chain links TRBV10-3 to TRBJ2-3; 11 bases match TRBD1. The CDR3 covers 15 residues. Germline V gene data show CDR1 as ENHRY and CDR2 as SYGVKD. The trim removed 6 bases at V and 5 bases at J, leaving 7 bases unmatched. CDR3 in amino acids: CAIRGQGGSLDTQYF. CDR3 coding DNA: TGTGCCATCAGGGGACAGGGGGGTTCATTAGATACGCAGTATTTT.

Ten or more counts support this clonotype. The genes are TRBV28 and TRBJ1-1; 8 bases fit TRBD1. After removal of 2 bases from V and 4 bases from J, the junction contained 6 bases not matched to a gene. The CDR3 length is 15 residues. Germline V lookup: CDR1 MDHEN, CDR2 SYDVKM. The CDR3 sequence: CASSLGQGSGTEAFF. CDR3 coding DNA: TGTGCCAGCAGTTTAGGACAGGGTTCGGGCACTGAAGCTTTCTTT.

This chain connects TRBV15 to TRBJ1-5; D might be TRBD1 (5 bases). The germline V gene encodes CDR1 LNHNV and CDR2 YYDKDF (reference sequence). With 0 bases removed from V and 6 bases from J, the gap between germline ends came to 12 bases. This CDR3 is 15 amino acids long. The CDR3 bases are TGTGCCACCAGCAGAGATAAGGGGAGTGGTCAGCCCCAGCATTTT. It yields the protein CATSRDKGSGQPQHF.

This clonotype was recorded many times. V gene TRBV5-5 combines with J gene TRBJ2-7, with TRBD1 matching 10 bases. The CDR3 sequence is 13 residues long. Germline V gene sequence: CDR1 SGHKS, CDR2 YYEKEE (reference sequence). Trimming at V came to 4 bases and at J to 7 bases, leaving 5 bases not matched to a gene. CDR3 bases: TGTGCCAGCAGCCAGACAGGGGGCAGGGAGCAGTACTTC. Translation: CASSQTGGREQYF.